Below, 4 T cell receptor beta chains from the same sample are listed, as sequenced in a study of blood T cell repertoires in COVID-19. Only in-frame clones appear in the TCRdb table, and some are missing; sequencing was by immunoSEQ multiplex PCR. The table lists 90,000 to 150,000 clones, roughly four fifths of them singletons. Sequencing input: peripheral blood. These receptors were obtained from a human donor in a cohort sampled during active COVID-19.

This clone is medium-sized within its sample. The rearrangement joins TRBV7-9 to TRBJ2-7, with 9 bases matching TRBD1. Germline V gene sequence: CDR1 SEHNR, CDR2 FQNEAQ (reference sequence). The CDR3 runs to 14 residues. V dropped 2 bases and J dropped 6; count of bases not matched to a gene: 5. The CDR3 region has the DNA TGTGCCAGCAGCTTAACAGGGACAGGGACCGAGCAGTACTTC. It translates to CASSLTGTGTEQYF.

The CDR3 DNA follows: TGTGCCAGCTCATCCACCCGGGACTACTACAATGAGCAGTTCTTC. Translating gives CASSSTRDYYNEQFF. The rearrangement uses TRBV18 and TRBJ2-1; TRBD2 matches 7 bases. Germline-derived CDR1 and CDR2 are KGHSH and LQKENI. The J segment lost 3 bases and the V segment lost 5 bases, leaving 7 bases of the junction unmatched. This CDR3 spans 15 amino acids.

This chain connects TRBV30 to TRBJ2-7; TRBD1 aligns across 7 bases. The CDR3 runs 11 residues. Losses at the gene ends were 6 bases for V and 6 bases for J; bases not matched to a gene: 5. Germline-derived CDR1 and CDR2 are GTSNPN and SVGIG (reference sequence). CDR3 DNA: TGTGCCTGTGGACGGACAGGCGAGCAGTACTTC. Translating gives CACGRTGEQYF. Complete variable domain (other parts from reference TRBV30 and TRBJ2-7): SQTIHQWPATLVQPVGSPLSLECTVEGTSNPNLYWYRQAAGRGLQLLFYSVGIGQISSEVPQNLSASRPQDRQFILSSKKLLLSDSGFYLCACGRTGEQYFGPGTRLTVT.

This clone appeared once. The CDR3 loop is CASSHDGTGAVLAQHF. CDR3 nucleotides: TGCGCCAGCAGCCACGATGGGACAGGGGCCGTCTTGGCCCAGCATTTT. The genes are TRBV4-1 and TRBJ1-5; 10 bases are shared with TRBD1. Germline loops: CDR1 MGHRA, CDR2 YSYEKL. V lost 3 bases, J lost 11 bases, and 13 bases stayed unmatched. The CDR3 extends over 16 amino acids.